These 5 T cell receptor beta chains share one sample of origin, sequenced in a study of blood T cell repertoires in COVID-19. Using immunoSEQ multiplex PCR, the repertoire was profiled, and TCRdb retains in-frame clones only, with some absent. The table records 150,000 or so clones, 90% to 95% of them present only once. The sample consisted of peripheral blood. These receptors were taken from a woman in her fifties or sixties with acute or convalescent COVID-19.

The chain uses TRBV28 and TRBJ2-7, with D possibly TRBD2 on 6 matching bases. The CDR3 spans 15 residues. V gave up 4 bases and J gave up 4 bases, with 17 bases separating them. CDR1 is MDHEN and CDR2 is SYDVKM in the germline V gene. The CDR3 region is CASSSSNLGGYEQYF. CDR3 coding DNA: TGTGCCAGCAGTTCCTCGAACTTGGGGGGATACGAGCAGTACTTC. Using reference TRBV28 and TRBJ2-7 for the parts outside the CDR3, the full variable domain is DVKVTQSSRYLVKRTGEKVFLECVQDMDHENMFWYRQDPGLGLRLIYFSYDVKMKEKGDIPEGYSVSREKKERFSLILESASTNQTSMYLCASSSSNLGGYEQYFGPGTRLTVT.

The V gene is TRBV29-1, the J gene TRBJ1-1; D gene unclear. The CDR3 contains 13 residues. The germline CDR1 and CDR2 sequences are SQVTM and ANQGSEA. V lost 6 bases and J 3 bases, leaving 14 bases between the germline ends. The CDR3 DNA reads TGCAGCGTCTCCGACATCCCTTACACTGAAGCTTTCTTT. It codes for CSVSDIPYTEAFF. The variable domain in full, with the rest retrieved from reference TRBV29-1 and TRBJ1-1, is SAVISQKPSRDICQRGTSLTIQCQVDSQVTMMFWYRQQPGQSLTLIATANQGSEATYESGFVIDKFPISRPNLTFSTLTVSNMSPEDSSIYLCSVSDIPYTEAFFGQGTRLTVV.

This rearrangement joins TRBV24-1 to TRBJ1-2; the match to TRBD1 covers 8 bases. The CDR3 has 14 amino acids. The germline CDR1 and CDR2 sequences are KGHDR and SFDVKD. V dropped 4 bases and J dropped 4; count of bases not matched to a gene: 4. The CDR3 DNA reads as TGTGCCACCAGTGACCCCGACAGGGGCTATGGCTACACCTTC. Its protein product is CATSDPDRGYGYTF.

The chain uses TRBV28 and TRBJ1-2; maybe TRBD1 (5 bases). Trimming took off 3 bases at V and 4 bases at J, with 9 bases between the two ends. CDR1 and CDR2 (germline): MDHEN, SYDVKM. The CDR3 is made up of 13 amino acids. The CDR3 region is CASSLRGLYGYTF. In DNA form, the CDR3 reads TGTGCCAGCAGTTTGCGGGGACTCTATGGCTACACCTTC.

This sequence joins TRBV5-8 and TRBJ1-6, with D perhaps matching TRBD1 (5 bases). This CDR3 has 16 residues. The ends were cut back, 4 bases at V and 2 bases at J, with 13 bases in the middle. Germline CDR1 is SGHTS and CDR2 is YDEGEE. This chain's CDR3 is CASSQGGTAYNSPLHF. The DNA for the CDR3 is TGTGCCAGCAGCCAAGGCGGGACCGCCTATAATTCACCCCTCCACTTT.